This T cell receptor (beta chain) was sequenced for a study of beta chain features in type 1 diabetes listed by TCRdb under 2018. Concerning the study at large: No differences in mean age, gender distribution, total cell number or subset yield were found between patients and healthy donors. Naive and central memory subsets were obtained from all 30 or so donors, but regulatory and stem cell-like memory subsets were isolated from only 8 patients and roughly 8 healthy donors. A total of 85 million to 110 million sorted cells were examined across all samples, and RNA yield correlated strongly with the number of cells per subset. The study compared TCRB repertoires of sorted circulating CD4+ T cell subsets between recently diagnosed type 1 diabetes patients and matched healthy donors. Beyond this particular receptor, the publication reports: Shorter templates might be favored by PCR, yet because patient and control samples were amplified and corrected together, any such skew would affect both groups equally. At VDJ recombination sites, patients with type 1 diabetes made fewer insertions and deleted more nucleotides, a pattern implying thymic rearrangement abnormalities. Naive, central memory and regulatory TCRB repertoires appeared to be more alike among patients than among healthy donors. Because small numbers of individuals were included in the HLA sub-analyses, any influence of HLA type on TCRB rearrangement was left unresolved. A moderate but significant shortening of TCRB CDR3 length was observed in type 1 diabetes patients in all four CD4+ subsets. Because cDNA rather than genomic DNA was sequenced, highly expressing activated cells could have been over-represented, although no difference in activation and CD3 levels was found between groups.

The germline ends are 19 bases apart after V is trimmed by 4 bases and J by 5 bases. CDR1 and CDR2 (SGHAT, FQNNGV) derive from the germline V gene. CDR3 length: 16 amino acids, cysteine to phenylalanine. Just CDR3 DNA is preserved here, 48 bases in frame from base 1. The High Capacity cDNA Reverse Transcription Kit was used to reverse transcribe all of the isolated RNA, meaning that expressed TCRB transcripts were what got sequenced. Deep immunoSEQ sequencing was applied to naive, central memory and regulatory T cell samples, giving an average of approximately 4 million total reads per sample. Sorted cells were lysed in RLT buffer and RNA was extracted with DNase-treated RNeasy Micro or Mini kits, depending on cell number. Each cell subset was processed on its own to prevent cross-contamination, while patient and healthy donor samples were processed together. The immunoSEQ multiplex PCR was used to amplify TCRB sequences from cDNA, generating 87-bp fragments that spanned the CDR3 region. The amplicons were sequenced using the Illumina HiSeq platform. In the original analysis: PCR bias was corrected computationally using synthetic template baselines, and reads within Hamming distance 2 were collapsed, with unmergeable singletons discarded. Reads were aligned against IMGT so that V, D and J genes, CDR3 length and insertions or deletions at six rearrangement sites could be assigned. Clonotype counts were normalized to sorted cell number within each subset before computing true diversity and Gini coefficients with the tcR R package. Repertoire sharing was quantified using the overlap coefficient calculated on TCRB nucleotide sequences. This is the immuneACCESS table as TCRdb keeps it, with only in-frame sequences that have V and J called. A part of the clones is gone; compared with another copy, unresolved V genes explain less than half, and the rest is unexplained. V and J calls and clone size are copied from that table; D and trimming were computed from the DNA. For this sample there are roughly 150,000 clones; 10% appear just once. Approximately 0.5% of the sample is in the top ten clones.

With regard to this clone: The target of this receptor is not known. The record has no base qualities; no much larger clone is one base away.

Each donor gave one peripheral blood draw, averaging around 120 mL, which was collected into heparinised tubes. Naive, central memory, regulatory and stem cell-like memory CD4+ T cells were sorted on a BD FACSAria II using a panel including CD45RO, CCR7, CD25, CD127, CD95 and CD27. Purity was above 98% for every sorted population. PBMCs were separated immediately by Lymphoprep density gradient centrifugation and were stained directly, without being cultured. So that batch effects would be minimized, each experiment stained and sorted samples in pairs, pairing one healthy donor with one patient. Sequencing input: central memory CD4+ T cells from blood. The TCR sequence derives from a man younger than 45 with type 1 diabetes. The chain joins TRBV11-2 to TRBJ2-3; possibly the D gene is TRBD2, per 5 matching bases. The CDR3 reads as follows: CASSSRFLGGGDTQYF. In nucleotide form, the sequence is TGTGCCAGCAGCTCGAGATTCCTAGGAGGCGGAGATACGCAGTATTTT.